Listed here is a single TCR beta chain. This sample stems from a study of cytomegalovirus exposure and HLA in healthy donors. Germline V gene data show CDR1 as MNHNY and CDR2 as SVGAGI (reference sequence). The V and J ends lost 7 bases and 7 bases respectively, with 16 bases between them. The CDR3 covers 14 residues. PCR was performed using 60 Vbeta and 13 Jbeta primers. Assay used: immunoSEQ multiplex PCR; TCRdb lists only in-frame clones, some missing. The table lists over 150,000 clones, approximately 74% of them singletons. The J gene is TRBJ2-2, the V gene TRBV6-6; D call uncertain. The receptor comes from a woman in her thirties in good health and CMV-seronegative. Sequenced sample: PBMCs. Written as DNA, the CDR3 is TGTGCCAGCAAAGGCAGCCCTACGGGCGGGGAGCTGTTTTTT. The encoded protein is CASKGSPTGGELFF.